What follows are 17 T cell receptor beta chains derived from one specimen sequenced in a study of CD8 T cells in Susac syndrome. An input of 0.5 to 1 ug of RNA was subjected to reverse transcription using random hexamers. MiXCR, run by TCRdb on the immunoSEQ multiplex PCR reads, gives a single entry per CDR3 protein. Found here are approximately 300,000 distinct CDR3 sequences, approximately 85% of them singletons; the top ten hold roughly 0.22%. Material for sequencing was CD8+ T cells from PBMCs. The receptor set was obtained from a human donor with multiple sclerosis.

The chain carries TRBV4-2 and TRBJ2-4, with D perhaps TRBD1 or TRBD2 (7 bases each). Germline V gives CDR1 LGHNA, CDR2 YNFKEQ. The CDR3 is made up of 16 amino acids. Trimming cost V 0 bases and J 8 bases, with 17 bases left between them. The CDR3 here is CASSQDQGGVLDIQYF. The CDR3 region has the DNA TGTGCCAGCAGCCAAGACCAGGGGGGGGTCTTAGACATTCAGTACTTC.

The chain uses TRBV19 and TRBJ1-1, with TRBD1 as a possible D gene (6 bases). Deletions cut 5 bases from V and 5 bases from J, with 18 bases between. CDR3 length: 15 amino acids. In germline, CDR1 is LNHDA, CDR2 SQIVND (reference sequence). The CDR3 nucleotides read TGTGCCAGTAGTTATCTTCAGGGGACTTGGACTGAAGCTTTCTTT. This translates into CASSYLQGTWTEAFF.

The chain carries TRBV30 and TRBJ2-1; 9 bases map to TRBD1. The CDR3 length is 14 residues. CDR1 GTSNPN and CDR2 SVGIG come from the germline V gene (reference sequence). The junction had 6 bases not matched to a gene; V was cut back by 5 bases and J by 4 bases. CDR3 in DNA: TGTGCCTGGGACGCCGGGACAGGGTACAATGAGCAGTTCTTC. It specifies CAWDAGTGYNEQFF.

The V gene is TRBV18, the J gene TRBJ2-7, with TRBD1 matching 9 bases. V was clipped by 3 bases and J by 6 bases; unmatched bases: 9. This CDR3 is built from 15 residues. The germline V gene encodes CDR1 KGHSH and CDR2 LQKENI. CDR3 in DNA: TGTGCCAGCTCACCTGGCGACAGGGGGATCGGCGAGCAGTACTTC. Residues: CASSPGDRGIGEQYF.

The CDR3 reads CASSSVGGYEQYF. CDR3 nucleotides: TGTGCCAGCAGTTCTGTCGGGGGCTACGAGCAGTACTTC. The chain has TRBV28 and TRBJ2-7; possible D gene TRBD2, 6 bases. Germline V gives CDR1 MDHEN, CDR2 SYDVKM. V gave up 4 bases and J gave up 3 bases, with 10 bases separating them. The CDR3 sequence is 13 residues long. The full variable domain, with the rest looked up from reference TRBV28 and TRBJ2-7, is DVKVTQSSRYLVKRTGEKVFLECVQDMDHENMFWYRQDPGLGLRLIYFSYDVKMKEKGDIPEGYSVSREKKERFSLILESASTNQTSMYLCASSSVGGYEQYFGPGTRLTVT.

The rearrangement joins TRBV11-2 to TRBJ1-2; D is unclear. The CDR3 is 18 amino acids. The germline CDR1 and CDR2 sequences are SGHAT and FQNNGV. V was cut by 0 bases and J by 3 bases, with 20 bases left in between. CDR3 residues: CASSLDRAIWGTDYGYTF. CDR3 nucleotide sequence: TGTGCCAGCAGCTTAGATCGGGCAATATGGGGAACTGACTATGGCTACACCTTC.

The chain employs TRBV27 and TRBJ1-5; D may be TRBD1 (5 bases). Germline lookup yields CDR1 MNHEY and CDR2 SMNVEV (reference sequence). This CDR3 comprises 14 residues. V lost 4 bases and J lost 4, with 11 bases in between. CDR3 loop: CASSWGSGNQPQHF. CDR3 nucleotides: TGTGCCAGCAGTTGGGGGAGTGGTAATCAGCCCCAGCATTTT.

The J gene is TRBJ2-3, the V gene TRBV27; TRBD2 agrees at 15 bases. The CDR3 loop spans 19 amino acids. The junction had 9 bases not matched to a gene; V was cut back by 2 bases and J by 3 bases. Germline CDR1 reads MNHEY; CDR2 reads SMNVEV (reference sequence). As DNA, the CDR3 is TGTGCCAGCAGTTTACTTTCTCGGGGACTAGCGGGAGGTACAGATACGCAGTATTTT. Translated, it gives CASSLLSRGLAGGTDTQYF.

The gene calls are TRBV6-5 and TRBJ2-1, with D possibly being TRBD2 (6 bases). The CDR3 runs 15 residues. V lost 2 bases and J lost 8, with 16 bases in between. Germline CDR1 reads MNHEY; CDR2 reads SVGAGI. CDR3 nucleotides: TGTGCCAGCAGTTACCCCCCGGGAGCTTCGGATGAGCAGTTCTTC. It is translated as CASSYPPGASDEQFF.

This sequence joins TRBV27 and TRBJ2-1; perhaps TRBD2 as D (5 bases). V lost 5 bases, J lost 4 bases, and 12 bases lay in between. The germline CDR1 and CDR2 sequences are MNHEY and SMNVEV (reference sequence). This CDR3 has 14 residues. CDR3 amino acids: CASSRGSFYNEQFF. The CDR3 nucleotides read TGTGCCAGCAGTCGAGGGTCTTTTTACAATGAGCAGTTCTTC.

This sequence joins TRBV4-3 and TRBJ2-1; no definite D call. Germline CDR1 LGHNA, CDR2 YSLEER. This CDR3 has 13 amino acids. Trimming removed 0 bases from V and 5 bases from J, with 5 bases in between. CDR3 sequence (DNA): TGCGCCAGCAGCCAAGATACCGACAATGAGCAGTTCTTC. This encodes CASSQDTDNEQFF.

The chain employs TRBV20-1 and TRBJ2-3; TRBD2 matches 7 bases. The CDR3 sequence is 16 residues long. Germline V lookup: CDR1 DFQATT, CDR2 SNEGSKA (reference sequence). J was trimmed by 2 bases and V by 3 bases; bases with no gene match: 11. The chain's CDR3 is CSARPVLALVTDTQYF. DNA of the CDR3: TGCAGTGCTAGGCCCGTACTAGCGCTCGTCACAGATACGCAGTATTTT.

CDR3 loop: CASSFGQGTPYEQYF. The CDR3 bases are TGCGCCAGCAGCTTCGGACAGGGGACCCCGTACGAGCAGTACTTC. V usage is TRBV4-3 and J usage is TRBJ2-7, with 9 bases fitting TRBD1. The CDR3 extends over 15 amino acids. Germline V CDR1 and CDR2: LGHNA, YSLEER. Trimming took 5 bases from V and 4 from J; bases not matched to a gene: 9.

The gene calls are TRBV27 and TRBJ2-1; D tentatively reads TRBD1 or TRBD2 (5 bases each). V shed 6 bases and J shed 9 bases, with 15 bases lying between them. The CDR3 is 13 amino acids. Germline assignment: CDR1 MNHEY and CDR2 SMNVEV (reference sequence). The CDR3 DNA follows: TGTGCCAGCAGCCCGGGACGGTGGGGTGAGCAGTTCTTC. Translated, it gives CASSPGRWGEQFF.

This clonotype was picked up one time. This rearrangement joins TRBV19 to TRBJ2-3, with 7 bases lining up with TRBD1. This CDR3 has 13 amino acids. The trim removed 3 bases at V and 5 bases at J, leaving 2 bases unmatched. Germline CDR1 is LNHDA and CDR2 is SQIVND (reference sequence). In DNA, the CDR3 is TGTGCCAGTAGTATTAGACAGGGAGATACGCAGTATTTT. Translation gives CASSIRQGDTQYF.

The chain is built from TRBV20-1 and TRBJ1-2, with no clear D. The V end was cut by 1 base, the J end by 6 bases, with 6 bases between. Germline-derived CDR1 and CDR2 are DFQATT and SNEGSKA (reference sequence). CDR3 length: 11 amino acids. The CDR3 sequence is CSARAGNGYTF. As DNA, the CDR3 is TGCAGTGCTAGAGCCGGGAATGGCTACACCTTC.

The chain is built from TRBV19 and TRBJ1-5; tentative D call: TRBD1 (5 bases). Trimming removed 3 bases at V and 3 bases at J, with 12 bases between. The CDR3 is made up of 15 amino acids. Germline-derived CDR1 and CDR2 are LNHDA and SQIVND (reference sequence). CDR3 loop: CASSITGAFNQPQHF. CDR3 sequence (DNA): TGTGCCAGTAGTATTACTGGGGCTTTCAATCAGCCCCAGCATTTT.